This TCR beta chain came from a study of T-cell reconstitution after alpha-beta-depleted transplantation in children. Regarding this clonotype: The junction departs from germline at one end; a sequencing error may be responsible.

This CDR3 is 12 amino acids long. Preparation of the TCRbeta library was carried out with unique molecular identifiers. TCRdb reprocessed the PCR reads with MiXCR, giving one entry per CDR3 protein. Among some 550,000 distinct CDR3 sequences listed, approximately 20% were seen once. The gene calls are TRBV12-3 or TRBV12-4 and TRBJ1-5, with a weak D call TRBD1 (6 bases). The receptor comes from a human donor who donated a stem cell graft to a child with acute lymphoblastic leukemia. The sequenced sample was PBMCs from the stem cell graft donor, obtained from the stem cell graft. This CDR3 reads CASTQGKQPQHF. Here the CDR3 DNA reads TGTGCCAGCACACAGGGCAAGCAGCCCCAGCATTTT.